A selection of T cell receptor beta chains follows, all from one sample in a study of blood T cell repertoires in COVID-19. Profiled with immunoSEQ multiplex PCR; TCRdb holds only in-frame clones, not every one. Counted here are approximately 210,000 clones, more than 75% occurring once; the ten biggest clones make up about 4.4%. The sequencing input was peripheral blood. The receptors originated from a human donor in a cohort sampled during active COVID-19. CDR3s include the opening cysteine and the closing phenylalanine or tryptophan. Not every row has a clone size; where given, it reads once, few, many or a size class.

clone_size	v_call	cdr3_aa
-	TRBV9	CASSVNSGDTEAFF
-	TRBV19	CASRQSPPGTSGRALYNEQFF
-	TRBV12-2	CASRSRTQSYEQYF
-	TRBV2	CASRERGALAKNIQYF
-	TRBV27	CASSPGGKGGVEQYF
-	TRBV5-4	CASSLFAGELFF
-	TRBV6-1	CASSEAGGIYGYTF
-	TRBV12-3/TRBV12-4	CASRPAGVYEQYF
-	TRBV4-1	CASSQSLSNYNEQFF
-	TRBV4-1	CASSQSINRGQGYSGNTIYF
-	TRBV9	CASSVANGEGETQYF
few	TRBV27	CASSFSGPGRLFF
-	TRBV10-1	CASSGAGRDGPGNTIYF
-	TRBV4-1	CASSQPGGAVTEAFF
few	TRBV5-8	CASSLAGSESYNEQFF
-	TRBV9	CASSARDRGPDTQYF
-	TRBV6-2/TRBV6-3	CASSYSGVAQPQHF
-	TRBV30	CAWSAGRPDRFNQPQHF
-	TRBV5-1	CASSLTADNYGYTF
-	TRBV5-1	CASSSTRNTEAFF
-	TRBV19	CASSRQFYSGNTIYF
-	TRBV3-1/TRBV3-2	CASSQAPTGNTGELFF
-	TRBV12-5	CASGSGQGNSQPQHF